The present entry profiles one T cell receptor beta chain with its context. Its antigen is not known. The data were taken from a study of long-term antiretroviral therapy in people with HIV. Study overall: Collection dates of the earliest samples fall about a decade before the 2015 immediate-ART recommendation.

Whole-study results and caveats: Controls exceeded HIV repertoires in CDR3 length range. Although diversity increased after ART, it remained lower than in transplant donor controls.

It was in the United States that all participants with HIV were treated. The run of the v3.0 immunoSEQ assay was at survey level. This table comes from immunoSEQ multiplex PCR, and its TCRdb copy is limited to in-frame clones, with some not included. The table has roughly 10,000 clones, around 80% seen once; the top ten hold roughly 13%. This TCR was sampled from a man aged 40-50 years with HIV. Sequences were derived from unsorted PBMCs, sampled 1.2 years after starting antiretroviral therapy.

CDR3 DNA sequence: TGTGCCAGCAGTTACTCCTGGCAGGGCGGTAGATATGGCTACACCTTC. Amino acids: CASSYSWQGGRYGYTF. The V and J genes are TRBV6-5 and TRBJ1-2; D is perhaps TRBD1 (5 bases). This CDR3 spans 16 amino acids. Trimming shortened V by 0 bases and J by 5 bases, and 16 bases separated the two germline ends. The germline V gene encodes CDR1 MNHEY and CDR2 SVGAGI.